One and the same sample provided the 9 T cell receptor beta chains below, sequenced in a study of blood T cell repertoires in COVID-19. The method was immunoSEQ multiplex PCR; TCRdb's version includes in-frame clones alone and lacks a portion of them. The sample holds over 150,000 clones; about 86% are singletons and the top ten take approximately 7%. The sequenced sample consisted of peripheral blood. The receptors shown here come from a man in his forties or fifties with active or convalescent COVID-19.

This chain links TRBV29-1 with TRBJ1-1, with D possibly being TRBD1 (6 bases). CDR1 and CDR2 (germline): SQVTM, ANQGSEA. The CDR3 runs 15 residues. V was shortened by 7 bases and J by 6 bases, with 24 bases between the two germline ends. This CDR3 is CSAQRVGAANPEAFF. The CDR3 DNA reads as TGCAGCGCCCAGAGGGTGGGGGCTGCGAATCCTGAAGCTTTCTTT.

The DNA of the CDR3 is TGTGCCAGCAGTGGCTGGGCTCAGCCCCAGCATTTT. Translating gives CASSGWAQPQHF. This chain joins TRBV2 and TRBJ1-5, with no clear D. The CDR3 is made up of 12 amino acids. Germline CDR1 SNHLY, CDR2 FYNNEI. Trimming shortened V by 4 bases and J by 6 bases, and 7 bases separated the two germline ends.

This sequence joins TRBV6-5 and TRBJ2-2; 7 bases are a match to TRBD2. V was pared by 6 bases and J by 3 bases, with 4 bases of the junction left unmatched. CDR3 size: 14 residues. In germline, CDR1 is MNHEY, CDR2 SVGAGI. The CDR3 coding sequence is TGTGCCAGCAGCCGGGACTACTACACCGGGGAGCTGTTTTTT. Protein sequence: CASSRDYYTGELFF.

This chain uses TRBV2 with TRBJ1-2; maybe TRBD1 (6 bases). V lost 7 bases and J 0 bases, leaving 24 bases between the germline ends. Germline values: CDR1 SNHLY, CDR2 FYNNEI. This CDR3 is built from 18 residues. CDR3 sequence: CASTSGGAGGEPNYGYTF. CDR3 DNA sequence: TGTGCCAGCACTAGTGGGGGGGCGGGAGGAGAACCTAACTATGGCTACACCTTC. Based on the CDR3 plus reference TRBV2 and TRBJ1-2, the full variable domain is EPEVTQTPSHQVTQMGQEVILRCVPISNHLYFYWYRQILGQKVEFLVSFYNNEISEKSEIFDDQFSVERPDGSNFTLKIRSTKLEDSAMYFCASTSGGAGGEPNYGYTFGSGTRLTVV.

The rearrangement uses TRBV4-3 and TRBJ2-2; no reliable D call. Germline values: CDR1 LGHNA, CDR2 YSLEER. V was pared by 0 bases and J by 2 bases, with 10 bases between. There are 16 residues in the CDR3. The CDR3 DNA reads TGCGCCAGCAGCCAAGAGGTGGGCAGCAACACCGGGGAGCTGTTTTTT. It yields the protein CASSQEVGSNTGELFF.

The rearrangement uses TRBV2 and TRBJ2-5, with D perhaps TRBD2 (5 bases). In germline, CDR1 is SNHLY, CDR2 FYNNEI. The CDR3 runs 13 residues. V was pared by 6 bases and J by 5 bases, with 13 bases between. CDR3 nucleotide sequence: TGTGCCAGCAGAGGGCCCCCGGGGGAGACCCAGTACTTC. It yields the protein CASRGPPGETQYF.

The CDR3 nucleotides read TGTGCCAGCACAACCCAACGGAGTTTGTCCTACAATGAGCAGTTCTTC. It translates to CASTTQRSLSYNEQFF. The chain employs TRBV7-8 and TRBJ2-1; D unresolved. The CDR3 loop spans 16 amino acids. V lost 7 bases and J lost 1, with 17 bases in between. Germline CDR1 and CDR2: SGHVS and FQNEAQ. Full variable domain (rest looked up from reference TRBV7-8 and TRBJ2-1): GAGVSQSPRYKVAKRGQDVALRCDPISGHVSLFWYQQALGQGPEFLTYFQNEAQLDKSGLPSDRFFAERPEGSVSTLKIQRTQQEDSAVYLCASTTQRSLSYNEQFFGPGTRLTVL.

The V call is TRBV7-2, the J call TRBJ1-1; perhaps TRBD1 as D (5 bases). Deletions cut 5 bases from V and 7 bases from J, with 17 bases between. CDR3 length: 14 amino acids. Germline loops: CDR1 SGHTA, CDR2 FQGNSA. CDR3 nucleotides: TGTGCCAGCAGCCCTGTTGCGGGGGAGGGTGAAGCTTTCTTT. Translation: CASSPVAGEGEAFF.

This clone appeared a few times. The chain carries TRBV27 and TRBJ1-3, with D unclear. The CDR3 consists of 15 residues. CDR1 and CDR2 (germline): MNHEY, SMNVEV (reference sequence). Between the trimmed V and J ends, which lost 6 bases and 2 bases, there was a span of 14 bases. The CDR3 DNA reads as TGTGCCAGCAGCCGCCAGGCTGCCCCTGGAAACACCATATATTTT. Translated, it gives CASSRQAAPGNTIYF.